The present T cell receptor beta chain was sequenced within a study of T cells in Graves' hyperthyroidism and ophthalmopathy. Study details: Before treatment of any kind, peripheral blood was taken at initial diagnosis. Notes on the study in general: Most clonotypes expanded in thyroid above 0.001 were likewise present in blood. The model anticipated ophthalmopathy a median about 6.5 months pre-onset.

Amplified TCR beta CDR3 regions came from RNA transcripts. A set of HTBI primers served as the primers for a first-round RT-PCR of the TCR CDR3. MiXCR, run by TCRdb on the multiplex PCR reads, gives a single entry per CDR3 protein. The data contain about 720,000 distinct CDR3 sequences, over 15% of them singletons. This clonotype was recorded many times. The antigen remains undetermined. Based on clinical symptoms, serum thyroxine and TRAb, thyroid ultrasound and orbital computed tomography, diagnoses were reached. CDR1 is LGHDT and CDR2 is YNNKEL in the germline V gene (reference sequence). The V gene lost 1 base and the J gene lost 5 bases, with 18 bases spanning the gap. This CDR3 contains 17 residues.

Sequencing was performed on blood. The chain has TRBV3-1 and TRBJ1-5, with D perhaps TRBD1 (5 bases). This receptor was identified in a young man with Graves' hyperthyroidism. The CDR3 spells CASSQVPGQPGDQPQHF. The CDR3 DNA reads TGTGCCAGCAGCCAAGTCCCCGGACAACCCGGGGATCAGCCCCAGCATTTT.